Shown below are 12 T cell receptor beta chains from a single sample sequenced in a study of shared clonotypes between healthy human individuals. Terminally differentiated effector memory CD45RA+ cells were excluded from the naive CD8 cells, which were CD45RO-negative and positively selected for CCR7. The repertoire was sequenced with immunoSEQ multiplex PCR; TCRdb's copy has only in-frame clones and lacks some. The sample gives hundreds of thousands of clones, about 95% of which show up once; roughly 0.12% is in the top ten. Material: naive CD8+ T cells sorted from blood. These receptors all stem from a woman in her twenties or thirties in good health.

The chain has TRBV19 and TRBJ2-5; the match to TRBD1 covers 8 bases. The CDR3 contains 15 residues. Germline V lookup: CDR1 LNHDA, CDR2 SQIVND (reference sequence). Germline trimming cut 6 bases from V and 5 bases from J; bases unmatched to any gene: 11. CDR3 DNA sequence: TGTGCCAGTAGGCCTACAGGGGGAAGGTCGGAGACCCAGTACTTC. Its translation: CASRPTGGRSETQYF.

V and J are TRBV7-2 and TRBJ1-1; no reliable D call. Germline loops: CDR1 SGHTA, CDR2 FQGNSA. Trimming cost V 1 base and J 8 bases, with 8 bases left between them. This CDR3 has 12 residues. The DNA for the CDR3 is TGTGCCAGCAGCTTAGAATTCTTGGAAGCTTTCTTT. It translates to CASSLEFLEAFF.

The DNA of the CDR3 is TGCGCCAGCAGGTCCGACGGGGCCATTCAGTACTTC. Protein sequence: CASRSDGAIQYF. V and J are TRBV4-1 and TRBJ2-4, with D perhaps matching TRBD1 or TRBD2 (5 bases each). The CDR3 is 12 amino acids. The V end lost 6 bases, the J end lost 9 bases, and 12 bases lay between the germline ends. Per germline, CDR1 MGHRA and CDR2 YSYEKL.

CDR3 sequence reads: CASSHARDRGYEQYF. Here the CDR3 DNA reads TGTGCCAGCAGCCACGCCCGGGACAGGGGATACGAGCAGTACTTC. The chain employs TRBV13 and TRBJ2-7, with 10 positions matching TRBD1. After removal of 5 bases from V and 4 bases from J, the junction contained 8 bases not matched to a gene. The V gene's germline CDR1 is PRHDT and CDR2 FYEKMQ (reference sequence). This CDR3 has 15 amino acids. Full variable domain (outside the CDR3, taken from reference TRBV13 and TRBJ2-7): AAGVIQSPRHLIKEKRETATLKCYPIPRHDTVYWYQQGPGQDPQFLISFYEKMQSDKGSIPDRFSAQQFSDYHSELNMSSLELGDSALYFCASSHARDRGYEQYFGPGTRLTVT.

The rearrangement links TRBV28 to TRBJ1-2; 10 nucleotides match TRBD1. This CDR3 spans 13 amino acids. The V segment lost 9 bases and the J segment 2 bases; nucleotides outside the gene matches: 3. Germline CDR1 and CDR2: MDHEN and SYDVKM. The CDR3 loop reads CASAGQGNYGYTF. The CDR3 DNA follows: TGTGCCAGTGCGGGACAGGGGAACTATGGCTACACCTTC.

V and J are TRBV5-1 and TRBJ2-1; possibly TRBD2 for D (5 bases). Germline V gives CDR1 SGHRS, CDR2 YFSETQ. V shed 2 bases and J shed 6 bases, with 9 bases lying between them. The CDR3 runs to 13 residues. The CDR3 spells CASSLLGSNEQFF. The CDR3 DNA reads TGCGCCAGCAGCTTACTGGGGAGCAATGAGCAGTTCTTC. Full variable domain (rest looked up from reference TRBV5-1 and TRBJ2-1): KAGVTQTPRYLIKTRGQQVTLSCSPISGHRSVSWYQQTPGQGLQFLFEYFSETQRNKGNFPGRFSGRQFSNSRSEMNVSTLELGDSALYLCASSLLGSNEQFFGPGTRLTVL.

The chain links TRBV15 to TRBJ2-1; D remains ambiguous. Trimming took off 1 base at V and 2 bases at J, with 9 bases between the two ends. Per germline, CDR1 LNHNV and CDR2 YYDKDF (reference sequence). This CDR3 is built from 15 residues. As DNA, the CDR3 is TGTGCCACCAGCAGAGGGCCACCGACCTACAATGAGCAGTTCTTC. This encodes CATSRGPPTYNEQFF. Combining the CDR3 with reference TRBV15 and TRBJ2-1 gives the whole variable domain DAMVIQNPRYQVTQFGKPVTLSCSQTLNHNVMYWYQQKSSQAPKLLFHYYDKDFNNEADTPDNFQSRRPNTSFCFLDIRSPGLGDTAMYLCATSRGPPTYNEQFFGPGTRLTVL.

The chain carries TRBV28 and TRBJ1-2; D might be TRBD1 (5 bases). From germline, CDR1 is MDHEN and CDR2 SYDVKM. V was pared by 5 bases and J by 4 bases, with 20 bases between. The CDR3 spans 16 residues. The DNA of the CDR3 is TGTGCCAGCAGTACCCAAGGACTGGGGGGAGTCTATGGCTACACCTTC. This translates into CASSTQGLGGVYGYTF.

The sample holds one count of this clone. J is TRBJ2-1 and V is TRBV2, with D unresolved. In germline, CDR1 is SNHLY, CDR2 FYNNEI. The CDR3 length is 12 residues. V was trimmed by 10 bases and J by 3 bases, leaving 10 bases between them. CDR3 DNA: TGTGCCAACCAGGACGGCTACAATGAGCAGTTCTTC. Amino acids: CANQDGYNEQFF.

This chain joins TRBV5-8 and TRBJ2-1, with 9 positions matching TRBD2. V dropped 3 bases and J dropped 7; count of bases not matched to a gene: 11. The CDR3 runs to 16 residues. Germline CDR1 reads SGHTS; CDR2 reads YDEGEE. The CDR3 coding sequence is TGTGCCAGCAGCTCCCCCGGGACTAGCCAAACTAATGAGCAGTTCTTC. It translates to CASSSPGTSQTNEQFF. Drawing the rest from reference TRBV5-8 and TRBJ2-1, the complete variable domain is EAGVTQSPTHLIKTRGQQATLRCSPISGHTSVYWYQQALGLGLQFLLWYDEGEERNRGNFPPRFSGRQFPNYSSELNVNALELEDSALYLCASSSPGTSQTNEQFFGPGTRLTVL.

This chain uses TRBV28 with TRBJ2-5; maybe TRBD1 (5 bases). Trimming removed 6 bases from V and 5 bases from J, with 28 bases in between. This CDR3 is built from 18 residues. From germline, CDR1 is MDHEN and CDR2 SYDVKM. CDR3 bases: TGTGCCAGCAGCGTAGGGGAAGTAGCCCGGATCGGGTTTGAGACCCAGTACTTC. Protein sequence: CASSVGEVARIGFETQYF. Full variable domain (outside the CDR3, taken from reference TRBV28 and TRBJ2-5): DVKVTQSSRYLVKRTGEKVFLECVQDMDHENMFWYRQDPGLGLRLIYFSYDVKMKEKGDIPEGYSVSREKKERFSLILESASTNQTSMYLCASSVGEVARIGFETQYFGPGTRLLVL.

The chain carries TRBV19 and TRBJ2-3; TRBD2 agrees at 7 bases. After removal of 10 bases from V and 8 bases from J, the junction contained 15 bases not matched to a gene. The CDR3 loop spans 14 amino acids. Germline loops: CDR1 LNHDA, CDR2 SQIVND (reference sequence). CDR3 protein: CATRSGLGIGTQYF. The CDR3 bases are TGTGCCACCAGGTCTGGACTAGGTATAGGTACGCAGTATTTT.